These T cell receptor beta chains were read from a single sample in a study of shared clonotypes between healthy human individuals. Profiled with immunoSEQ multiplex PCR; TCRdb holds only in-frame clones, not every one. The table shows 1,500,000 or so clones, with 96% occurring only once. Sequencing was done on a sample of naive CD4+ T cells sorted from blood. These receptors all stem from a man aged 25 to 45 in good health. The CDR3 runs from the conserved cysteine through the conserved F or W. Each record gives: V gene, clone size, D gene, J gene, CDR3 DNA, CDR3 protein. A D gene is named only where the DNA matches it firmly. Where a row states a size, it is once, few, many or the class of an expanded clone; other rows omit it.

>TRBV7-8|-|TRBD1|TRBJ2-7
TGTGCCAGCAGCCCAGGATGGACAGGGGGCCGGAACTACGAGCAGTACTTC
CASSPGWTGGRNYEQYF
>TRBV7-2|-|TRBD2|TRBJ2-2
TGTGCCAGCAGCCGCTGGGGACTAGCGGGAGCCGGGGAGCTGTTTTTT
CASSRWGLAGAGELFF
>TRBV5-1|-|TRBD2|TRBJ2-1
TGCGCCAGCAGCCCCCCGGGACTAGCGGGAGACAGCTCCTACAATGAGCAGTTCTTC
CASSPPGLAGDSSYNEQFF
>TRBV29-1|-|-|TRBJ2-5
TGCAGCGCCACATTGGAGCAAGAGACCCAGTACTTC
CSATLEQETQYF
>TRBV6-5|-|-|TRBJ2-4
TGTGCCAGCAGTTTCAGCGGTCTTCAGTACTTC
CASSFSGLQYF
>TRBV28|-|-|TRBJ2-7
TGTGCCAGCAGTGGAAGGGCCGAGGCGCAGTACTTC
CASSGRAEAQYF
>TRBV2|-|-|TRBJ1-5
TGTGCCAGCAGTGCGACGGGGAGCAATCAGCCCCAGCATTTT
CASSATGSNQPQHF
>TRBV5-5|once|TRBD2|TRBJ2-1
TGTGCCAGCAGCTTGGGGATCGGGCGGGAGTCGGGTTACAATGAGCAGTTCTTC
CASSLGIGRESGYNEQFF
>TRBV5-1|-|TRBD2|TRBJ2-3
TGCGCCAGCAGCACCGGACTAGCGGGTAGCACAGATACGCAGTATTTT
CASSTGLAGSTDTQYF
>TRBV7-2|once|-|TRBJ2-5
TGTGCCAGCAGCTTAGGGATAACGAGTTCGGAGACCCAGTACTTC
CASSLGITSSETQYF
>TRBV9|-|-|TRBJ2-3
TGTGCCAGCAGCGTGGGAGATACGCAGTATTTT
CASSVGDTQYF
>TRBV25-1|-|-|TRBJ2-7
TGTGCCAGCAGTGAATCCGGCTACGGGGAGCAGTACTTC
CASSESGYGEQYF
>TRBV30|-|-|TRBJ2-7
TGTGCCGGGGGGGACAACTCCTACGAGCAGTACTTC
CAGGDNSYEQYF
>TRBV5-1|-|-|TRBJ2-7
TGCGCCAGCAGCTTGGTACCCCCGGGACTCTCCTACGAGCAGTACTTC
CASSLVPPGLSYEQYF
>TRBV9|-|-|TRBJ2-1
TGTGCCAGCTCTTTTGGGGCAGGGTCCTACAATGAGCAGTTCTTC
CASSFGAGSYNEQFF
>TRBV18|-|-|TRBJ2-3
TGTGCCAGCTCACCGAGAAAGACAGGCGGCATCGGATTCACAGATACGCAGTATTTT
CASSPRKTGGIGFTDTQYF
>TRBV28|-|-|TRBJ1-4
TGTGCCAGCAGTTTGCAGGGGTTTATGGCTAATGAAAAACTGTTTTTT
CASSLQGFMANEKLFF
>TRBV18|-|-|TRBJ1-4
TGTGCCAGCTCACCACGACCGAAAACCCAGGAGGAAAAACTGTTTTTT
CASSPRPKTQEEKLFF
>TRBV6-1|once|-|TRBJ2-7
TGTGCCAGCAGTGAACTCCGACGTGCACCTGACTACGAGCAGTACTTC
CASSELRRAPDYEQYF
>TRBV5-4|-|TRBD2|TRBJ2-2
TGTGCCAGCAGCCCTCGACTAGCGGGAGGGCGAAGGGAGCTGTTTTTT
CASSPRLAGGRRELFF
>TRBV9|-|TRBD1|TRBJ1-2
TGTGCCAGCAGCGGTAGGCAGGACAGGGACTATGGCTACACCTTC
CASSGRQDRDYGYTF
>TRBV28|-|-|TRBJ2-4
TGTGCCAGCATCGACACGGGACTAGCCAAAAACATTCAGTACTTC
CASIDTGLAKNIQYF
>TRBV10-3|few|TRBD1|TRBJ1-2
TGTGCCATCAGTAGGGGACAGCGTGGCTACACCTTC
CAISRGQRGYTF
>TRBV2|-|-|TRBJ1-1
TGTGCCAGCAGTGAAGTTGCGAGGACGCGTCCTGAAGCTTTCTTT
CASSEVARTRPEAFF
>TRBV5-1|-|-|TRBJ2-5
TGCGCCAGCAGCTTGGTAGGGAATACAGGAGAGACCCAGTACTTC
CASSLVGNTGETQYF
>TRBV5-1|-|-|TRBJ2-5
TGCGCCAGCAGCTTGGATCCCAGGGGGACCCAGTACTTC
CASSLDPRGTQYF
>TRBV30|-|-|TRBJ1-5
TGTGCCTGGGCTACAGGGCGTAAAGAGCCCCAGCATTTT
CAWATGRKEPQHF
>TRBV9|-|TRBD2|TRBJ2-1
TGTGCCAGCAGCGTAGAGCTATTAGCGGGAGGGCACAATGAGCAGTTCTTC
CASSVELLAGGHNEQFF
>TRBV29-1|-|-|TRBJ1-1
TGCAGCGTTGATTCACCTGAAGCTTTCTTT
CSVDSPEAFF